Presented here are 30 T cell receptor beta chains from one specimen sequenced in a study of naive and memory T cell subsets. Regarding the study as a whole: A few larger clonotypes appeared in naive repertoires, especially CD8, possibly memory cells re-expressing CD45RA.

The beta constant-region primer was an equimolar mix of two oligonucleotides covering TRBC1 and TRBC2. Four rounds of PCR amplified the ligated cDNA using nested alpha and beta constant-region primers plus SP2. TCRdb fed the UMI-ligation and nested PCR reads into MiXCR, producing one record per CDR3 protein. Among around 83,000 distinct CDR3 sequences listed, approximately 11% were seen once. Antigens for these TCRs are unknown. Sequences were obtained from naive CD4+ T cells from blood. These receptors originate from a human donor in good health.

This clonotype was recorded a few times. The chain links TRBV15 to TRBJ1-2; D not certain. The germline V gene encodes CDR1 LNHNV and CDR2 YYDKDF (reference sequence). V was shortened by 1 base and J by 7 bases, with 13 bases between the two germline ends. The CDR3 runs 14 residues. CDR3 coding DNA: TGTGCCACCAGCAGAGTCCTTCGACGTCCTGGCTACACCTTC. Its protein product is CATSRVLRRPGYTF.

The gene calls are TRBV18 and TRBJ1-1; D is unclear. This CDR3 has 16 residues. V was clipped by 3 bases and J by 2 bases, with 16 bases between them. In germline, CDR1 is KGHSH, CDR2 LQKENI. The CDR3 sequence: CASSPWEATTNTEAFF. The DNA for the CDR3 is TGTGCCAGCTCACCCTGGGAAGCAACCACCAACACTGAAGCTTTCTTT. The full variable domain, completed using reference TRBV18 and TRBJ1-1, is NAGVMQNPRHLVRRRGQEARLRCSPMKGHSHVYWYRQLPEEGLKFMVYLQKENIIDESGMPKERFSAEFPKEGPSILRIQQVVRGDSAAYFCASSPWEATTNTEAFFGQGTRLTVV.

This clonotype was counted a few times. The V call is TRBV2, the J call TRBJ2-1, with TRBD2 matching 8 bases. With 6 bases clipped from V and 6 bases from J, the junction kept 7 bases outside the gene matches. Germline CDR1 SNHLY, CDR2 FYNNEI. The CDR3 contains 14 residues. In nucleotides, the CDR3 is TGTGCCAGCAGGTCGGGACTAGATATCAATGAGCAGTTCTTC. Protein: CASRSGLDINEQFF.

This clonotype was observed a few times. The chain uses TRBV20-1 and TRBJ1-6, with a tentative D call TRBD1 (5 bases). The germline gives CDR1 DFQATT, CDR2 SNEGSKA (reference sequence). The CDR3 contains 18 residues. V gave up 2 bases and J gave up 5 bases, with 22 bases separating them. CDR3 region: CSARRKPSRVGHNSPLHF. CDR3 nucleotide sequence: TGCAGTGCTAGACGTAAACCCAGCAGGGTGGGCCATAATTCACCCCTCCACTTT.

This clonotype was seen at least ten times. V and J are TRBV20-1 and TRBJ2-1; D is unresolved. CDR1 and CDR2 from the germline V gene are DFQATT and SNEGSKA (reference sequence). CDR3 length: 15 amino acids. V was cut by 6 bases and J by 8 bases, with 23 bases left in between. In nucleotides, the CDR3 is TGCAGTGCCGCCGATGGTTGGCTCAGGACGGATGAGCAGTTCTTC. Translation gives CSAADGWLRTDEQFF.

This clonotype occurred a few times. J is TRBJ2-7 and V is TRBV2; no clear D. Germline V CDR1 and CDR2: SNHLY, FYNNEI. V was cut by 8 bases and J by 4 bases, with 15 bases left in between. This CDR3 region has 13 residues. The CDR3 coding sequence is TGTGCCAGCGTTCCCGACCGGTTATACGAGCAGTACTTC. This sequence encodes CASVPDRLYEQYF.

In DNA form, the CDR3 reads TGTGCCAGCAGTAGGCACTCAGCAACAGATACGCAGTATTTT. Translated, it gives CASSRHSATDTQYF. V gene TRBV12-3 or TRBV12-4 combines with J gene TRBJ2-3; the D is unclear. Trimming left V 5 bases short and J 3 bases short, with 12 bases between. This CDR3 has 14 amino acids.

The rearrangement links TRBV4-2 to TRBJ2-7; 7 nucleotides line up with TRBD1. V gave up 1 base and J gave up 4 bases; unmatched junction bases: 4. Germline CDR1 and CDR2: LGHNA and YNFKEQ. There are 14 residues in the CDR3. CDR3 DNA: TGTGCCAGCAGCCAAGCCTCGGGACAGTACGAGCAGTACTTC. As protein: CASSQASGQYEQYF.

CDR3 sequence: CSARDTWNTEAFF. For the CDR3, the DNA is TGCAGCGCCCGGGACACCTGGAACACTGAAGCTTTCTTT. The V gene is TRBV29-1, the J gene TRBJ1-1, with D possibly matching TRBD1 (6 bases). The CDR3 extends over 13 amino acids. The V end was cut by 7 bases, the J end by 1 base, with 13 bases between. Germline-derived CDR1 and CDR2 are SQVTM and ANQGSEA.

This clonotype was recorded many times. This chain's CDR3 is CASSLVGRSGNTIYF. Here the CDR3 DNA reads TGTGCCAGCAGCTTAGTGGGCCGCTCTGGAAACACCATATATTTT. The genes are TRBV7-2 and TRBJ1-3; D not resolved. V was trimmed by 1 base and J by 0 bases, leaving 7 bases between them. The length of the CDR3 is 15 residues. CDR1 SGHTA and CDR2 FQGNSA come from the germline V gene.

In this sample, this clonotype turned up a few times. The gene calls are TRBV20-1 and TRBJ1-5; 12 nucleotides match TRBD1. CDR3 length: 16 residues. After removal of 3 bases from V and 0 bases from J, the junction contained 3 bases not matched to a gene. CDR1 is DFQATT and CDR2 is SNEGSKA in the germline V gene (reference sequence). CDR3: CSARGQGAYSNQPQHF. DNA for the CDR3: TGCAGTGCTAGGGGACAGGGGGCCTATAGCAATCAGCCCCAGCATTTT.

This clonotype was seen a single time. The chain is built from TRBV12-3 or TRBV12-4 and TRBJ1-5; a possible D gene is TRBD1 (6 bases). This CDR3 has 15 amino acids. The germline V and J ends were trimmed by 7 bases and 6 bases, with 19 bases remaining between them. This chain's CDR3 is CASTFGGAQGQPQHF. The CDR3 nucleotides are TGTGCCAGCACATTCGGGGGCGCCCAGGGTCAGCCCCAGCATTTT.

At least ten counts were recorded for this clonotype. This rearrangement joins TRBV4-1 to TRBJ1-4; the D gene is possibly TRBD1 (5 bases). With 4 bases removed from V and 8 bases from J, the gap between germline ends came to 23 bases. The germline V gene encodes CDR1 MGHRA and CDR2 YSYEKL. CDR3 length: 17 residues. The DNA for the CDR3 is TGCGCCAGCAGCCGAGGAAACACGGGACTCACACGGGAAAAACTGTTTTTT. Its protein is CASSRGNTGLTREKLFF.

This clonotype came up a few times. V is TRBV21-1 and J is TRBJ2-7; the table's TRBD1 call for D was not verified on the DNA. TRBV21-1 is an annotated pseudogene. The CDR3 loop spans 16 amino acids. The CDR3 coding sequence is TGTGCCAGCAGCAAACTGACAGGCCCCGCACCCTACGAGCAGTACTTC. As protein: CASSKLTGPAPYEQYF.

In this sample, this clonotype turned up many times. J is TRBJ2-3 and V is TRBV23-1; perhaps TRBD1 as D (5 bases). TRBV23-1 is designated an ORF whose function remains uncertain. V dropped 7 bases and J dropped 0 bases, with 23 bases sitting between them. The CDR3 runs to 18 residues. The CDR3 region has the DNA TGCGCCAGCAAGTTTACCGGACACCTACCACCTAGCACAGATACGCAGTATTTT. It specifies CASKFTGHLPPSTDTQYF.

Ten or more counts support this clonotype. This chain connects TRBV28 to TRBJ2-1, with TRBD2 matching over 13 bases. This CDR3 is built from 15 residues. With V trimmed by 6 bases and J by 8 bases, 7 bases remained unmatched. Germline loops: CDR1 MDHEN, CDR2 SYDVKM. DNA for the CDR3: TGTGCCAGCAGACCAACTAGCGGGGGGGTCTATGAGCAGTTCTTC. Amino acids: CASRPTSGGVYEQFF.

This clonotype was counted between two and nine times. This chain connects TRBV19 to TRBJ2-6, with unresolved D. Trimming removed 6 bases from V and 1 base from J, with 7 bases in between. Germline-derived CDR1 and CDR2 are LNHDA and SQIVND (reference sequence). CDR3 length equals 14 residues. Here the CDR3 DNA reads TGTGCCAGTAGATTGGATTCTGGGGCCAACGTCCTGACTTTC. Amino acid sequence: CASRLDSGANVLTF.

Of note for this clonotype: A much larger clone differs by one base, so this may be a read error. J is TRBJ2-3 and V is TRBV27; D not resolved. This CDR3 has 13 amino acids. Germline assignment: CDR1 MNHEY and CDR2 SMNVEV (reference sequence). Trimming took off 6 bases at V and 6 bases at J, with 13 bases between the two ends. CDR3 sequence: CASRLSQQDTQYF. CDR3 in DNA: TGTGCCAGCAGGTTGTCACAGCAGGATACGCAGTATTTT.

This clonotype has more than one count but fewer than ten. V usage is TRBV24-1 and J usage is TRBJ2-1, with D perhaps TRBD1 (5 bases). Germline V CDR1 and CDR2: KGHDR, SFDVKD. The V and J ends lost 5 bases and 0 bases respectively, with 10 bases between them. The CDR3 contains 15 residues. The CDR3 here is CATSGGRGSYNEQFF. In nucleotides, the CDR3 is TGTGCCACCAGTGGAGGAAGGGGCTCCTACAATGAGCAGTTCTTC.

This clonotype was recorded a few times. The genes are TRBV7-2 and TRBJ2-1; D gene uncertain. With 5 bases removed from V and 1 base from J, the gap between germline ends came to 15 bases. The CDR3 loop spans 16 amino acids. Germline CDR1 is SGHTA and CDR2 is FQGNSA. The CDR3 DNA is TGTGCCAGCAGCCCCCTATTAGCACTGTCCTACAATGAGCAGTTCTTC. Its translation is CASSPLLALSYNEQFF.

V gene TRBV12-3 or TRBV12-4 combines with J gene TRBJ2-2, with D uncertain. The CDR3 covers 14 residues. V was pared by 3 bases and J by 8 bases, with 13 bases between. The CDR3 DNA follows: TGTGCCAGCAGTTTTAGGCCTAGGTCAGGGGAGCTGTTTTTT. It codes for CASSFRPRSGELFF.

This clonotype appeared a few times. V is TRBV9 and J is TRBJ2-1; possibly TRBD1 or TRBD2 for D (6 bases each). The ends were cut back, 4 bases at V and 0 bases at J, with 14 bases in the middle. Germline assignment: CDR1 SGDLS and CDR2 YYNGEE. The CDR3 sequence is 16 residues long. As DNA, the CDR3 is TGTGCCAGCAGCACCCGAGGGGGGAGCTCCTACAATGAGCAGTTCTTC. This encodes CASSTRGGSSYNEQFF.

Only a few counts were recorded for this clonotype. The rearrangement links TRBV7-9 to TRBJ2-3; 7 bases line up with TRBD2. The CDR3 runs 14 residues. Germline CDR1 reads SEHNR; CDR2 reads FQNEAQ (reference sequence). The V gene end was trimmed by 2 bases and the J gene end by 4 bases; junction bases not matched to a gene: 3. DNA of the CDR3: TGTGCCAGCAGCTTAATACGGGGGGCAGATACGCAGTATTTT. Translation gives CASSLIRGADTQYF.

V and J are TRBV29-1 and TRBJ1-1; D unclear. V was shortened by 4 bases and J by 0 bases, with 9 bases between the two germline ends. The CDR3 has 13 amino acids. Germline V gene data show CDR1 as SQVTM and CDR2 as ANQGSEA. CDR3 DNA: TGCAGCGTTGTACGCTACCTGAACACTGAAGCTTTCTTT. This codes for CSVVRYLNTEAFF. The full variable domain, completed using reference TRBV29-1 and TRBJ1-1, is SAVISQKPSRDICQRGTSLTIQCQVDSQVTMMFWYRQQPGQSLTLIATANQGSEATYESGFVIDKFPISRPNLTFSTLTVSNMSPEDSSIYLCSVVRYLNTEAFFGQGTRLTVV.

This chain joins TRBV2 and TRBJ2-1; 11 bases line up with TRBD2. The CDR3 runs to 15 residues. Looked up from germline, CDR1 is SNHLY and CDR2 is FYNNEI. The trim removed 4 bases at V and 9 bases at J, leaving 8 bases unmatched. The CDR3: CASSATSGGSSEQFF. The CDR3 DNA follows: TGTGCCAGCAGTGCTACTAGCGGGGGATCAAGTGAGCAGTTCTTC.

V is TRBV7-2 and J is TRBJ1-1, with TRBD1 matching 9 bases. The CDR3 extends over 14 amino acids. With V trimmed by 0 bases and J by 4 bases, 0 bases remained unmatched. Germline V gives CDR1 SGHTA, CDR2 FQGNSA. In DNA form, the CDR3 reads TGTGCCAGCAGCTTAGCGGGACAGGGCACTGAAGCTTTCTTT. Protein sequence: CASSLAGQGTEAFF.

The chain is built from TRBV6-2 or TRBV6-3 and TRBJ2-3, with D hard to call. Germline CDR1 and CDR2: MNHEY and SVGEGT. Between the trimmed V and J ends, which lost 7 bases and 0 bases, there was a span of 11 bases. The CDR3 contains 14 residues. The CDR3 sequence: CASMFWGSTDTQYF. The CDR3, as DNA: TGTGCCAGCATGTTCTGGGGTAGCACAGATACGCAGTATTTT.

This chain uses TRBV7-2 with TRBJ1-3; the D is unclear. This CDR3 is 15 amino acids long. The V end was cut by 2 bases, the J end by 3 bases, with 11 bases between. Germline V gene lookup returns CDR1 SGHTA and CDR2 FQGNSA. DNA for the CDR3: TGTGCCAGCAGCTTACCTCGGGGAAATGGAAACACCATATATTTT. As protein: CASSLPRGNGNTIYF.

The chain recombines TRBV18 with TRBJ1-2, with 7 bases lining up with TRBD1. Looked up from germline, CDR1 is KGHSH and CDR2 is LQKENI. Unmatched junction bases numbered 7, after V lost 6 bases and J lost 3 bases. The CDR3 totals 14 residues. This chain's CDR3 is CASSPGTADYGYTF. DNA for the CDR3: TGTGCCAGCTCTCCCGGGACAGCGGACTATGGCTACACCTTC.

This clonotype appeared many times. The chain has TRBV5-4 and TRBJ2-7; TRBD1 matches at 9 bases. CDR1 and CDR2 (germline): SGHNT, YYREEE (reference sequence). The ends lost 1 base at V and 3 bases at J; junction bases unmatched: 8. The CDR3 covers 16 residues. CDR3 nucleotides: TGTGCCAGCAGCTTGAGGGGGACAGGGAAGGACTACGAGCAGTACTTC. Its translation is CASSLRGTGKDYEQYF.